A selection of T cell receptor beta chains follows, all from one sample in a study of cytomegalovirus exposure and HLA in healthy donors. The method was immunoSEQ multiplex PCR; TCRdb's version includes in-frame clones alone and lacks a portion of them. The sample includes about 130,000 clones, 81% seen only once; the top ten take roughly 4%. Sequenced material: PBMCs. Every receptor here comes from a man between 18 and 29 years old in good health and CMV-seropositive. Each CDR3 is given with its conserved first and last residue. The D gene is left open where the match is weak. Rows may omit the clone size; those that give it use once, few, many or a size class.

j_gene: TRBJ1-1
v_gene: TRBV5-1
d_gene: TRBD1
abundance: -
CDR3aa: CASSLTGTGGLIQTKNTEAFF
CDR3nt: TGCGCCAGCAGCTTGACCGGGACAGGGGGCCTCATACAAACCAAGAACACTGAAGCTTTCTTT

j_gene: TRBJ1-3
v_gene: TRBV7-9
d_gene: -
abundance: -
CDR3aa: CASSQWVAATGNTIYF
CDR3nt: TGTGCCAGCAGCCAGTGGGTCGCGGCTACTGGAAACACCATATATTTT

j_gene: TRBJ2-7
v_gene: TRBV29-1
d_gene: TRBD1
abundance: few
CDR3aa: CSIRTGIFGGFHEQYF
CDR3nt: TGCAGCATTCGGACAGGGATCTTTGGGGGATTCCACGAGCAGTACTTC

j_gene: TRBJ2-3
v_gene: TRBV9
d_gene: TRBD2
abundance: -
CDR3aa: CASSTGLAVGDTQYF
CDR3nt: TGTGCCAGCAGCACAGGACTAGCGGTGGGGGATACGCAGTATTTT

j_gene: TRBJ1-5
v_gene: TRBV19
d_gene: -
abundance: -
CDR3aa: CASTHRDLTQPQHF
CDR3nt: TGTGCCAGTACGCACAGGGACCTAACCCAGCCCCAGCATTTT

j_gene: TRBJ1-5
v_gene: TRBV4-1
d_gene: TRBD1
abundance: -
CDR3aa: CASSHPAKDRADQPQHF
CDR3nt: TGCGCCAGCAGCCATCCCGCCAAGGACAGGGCGGATCAGCCCCAGCATTTT

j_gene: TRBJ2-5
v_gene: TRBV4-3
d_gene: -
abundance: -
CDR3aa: CASSQDRHSGTQYF
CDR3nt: TGCGCCAGCAGCCAAGATCGACATTCCGGGACCCAGTACTTC

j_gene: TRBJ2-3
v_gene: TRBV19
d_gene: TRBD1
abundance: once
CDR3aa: CASSMGPDRGYDTQYF
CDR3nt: TGTGCCAGTAGTATGGGCCCAGACAGGGGGTATGATACGCAGTATTTT

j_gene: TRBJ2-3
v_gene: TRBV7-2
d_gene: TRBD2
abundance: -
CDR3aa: CASSYGLAGGDTQYF
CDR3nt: TGTGCCAGCAGCTATGGGCTAGCGGGAGGAGATACGCAGTATTTT

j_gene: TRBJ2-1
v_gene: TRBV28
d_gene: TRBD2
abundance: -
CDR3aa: CASSRPGGNEQFF
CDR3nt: TGTGCCAGCAGCCGACCGGGGGGCAATGAGCAGTTCTTC

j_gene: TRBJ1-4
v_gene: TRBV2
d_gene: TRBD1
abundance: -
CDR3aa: CASRRTGNRSEKLFF
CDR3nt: TGTGCCAGCAGACGGACAGGGAACCGGTCCGAAAAACTGTTTTTT

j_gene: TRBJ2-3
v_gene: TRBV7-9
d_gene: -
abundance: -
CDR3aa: CASTFTGTQYF
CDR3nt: TGTGCCAGCACCTTCACGGGTACGCAGTATTTT

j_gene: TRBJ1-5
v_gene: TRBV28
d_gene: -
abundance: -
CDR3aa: CASFGGFFSNQPQHF
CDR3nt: TGTGCCAGCTTTGGAGGTTTCTTTAGCAATCAGCCCCAGCATTTT

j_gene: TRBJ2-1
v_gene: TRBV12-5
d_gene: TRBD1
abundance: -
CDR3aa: CARLRGGQGAYNEQFF
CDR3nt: TGTGCTAGGCTCAGGGGTGGACAGGGCGCCTACAATGAGCAGTTCTTC

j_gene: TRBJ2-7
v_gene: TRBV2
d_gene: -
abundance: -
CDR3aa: CASSATGYSYEQYF
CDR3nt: TGTGCCAGCAGCGCTACAGGGTACTCCTACGAGCAGTACTTC

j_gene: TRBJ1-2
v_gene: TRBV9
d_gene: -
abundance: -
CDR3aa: CASSASPFGGNYGYTF
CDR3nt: TGTGCCAGCAGCGCCAGCCCCTTTGGAGGGAACTATGGCTACACCTTC

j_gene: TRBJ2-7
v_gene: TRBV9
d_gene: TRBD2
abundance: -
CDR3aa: CASSVGAGGFYEQYF
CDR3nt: TGTGCCAGCAGCGTAGGTGCGGGGGGATTCTACGAGCAGTACTTC

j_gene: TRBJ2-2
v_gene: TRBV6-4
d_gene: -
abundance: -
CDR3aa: CASSDGQGNTGELFF
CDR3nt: TGTGCCAGCAGTGACGGGCAGGGGAACACCGGGGAGCTGTTTTTT

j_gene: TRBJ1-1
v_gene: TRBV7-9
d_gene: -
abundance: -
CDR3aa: CASSFGVRDTEAFF
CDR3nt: TGTGCCAGCAGCTTCGGGGTTCGGGACACTGAAGCTTTCTTT

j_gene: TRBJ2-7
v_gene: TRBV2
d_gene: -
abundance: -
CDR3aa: CASREGRLYEQYF
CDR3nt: TGTGCCAGCAGAGAAGGGCGACTCTACGAGCAGTACTTC

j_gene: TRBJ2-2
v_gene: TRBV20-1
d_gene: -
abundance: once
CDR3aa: CSAIFFGELFF
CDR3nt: TGCAGTGCTATATTTTTCGGGGAGCTGTTTTTT

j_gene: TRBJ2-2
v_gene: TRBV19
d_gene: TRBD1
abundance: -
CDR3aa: CASSHRGQAGELFF
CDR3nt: TGTGCCAGTAGTCACAGGGGGCAGGCCGGGGAGCTGTTTTTT

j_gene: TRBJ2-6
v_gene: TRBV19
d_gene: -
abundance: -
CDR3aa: CASSIAGSRRSGANVLTF
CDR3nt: TGTGCCAGTAGTATAGCGGGATCCCGACGCTCTGGGGCCAACGTCCTGACTTTC

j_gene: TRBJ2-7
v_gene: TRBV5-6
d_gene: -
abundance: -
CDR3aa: CASRPTRDHYEQYF
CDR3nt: TGTGCCAGCAGACCGACTAGAGACCACTACGAGCAGTACTTC

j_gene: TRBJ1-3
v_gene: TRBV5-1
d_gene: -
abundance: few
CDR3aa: CASSPAGGRGNTIYF
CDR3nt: TGCGCCAGCAGCCCGGCGGGGGGTCGTGGAAACACCATATATTTT

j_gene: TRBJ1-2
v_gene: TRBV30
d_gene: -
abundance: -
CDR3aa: CAWSAGPNYGYTF
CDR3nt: TGTGCCTGGAGCGCAGGGCCTAACTATGGCTACACCTTC

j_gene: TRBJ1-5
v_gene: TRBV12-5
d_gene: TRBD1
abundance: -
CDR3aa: CASGLATTGSNQPQHF
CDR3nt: TGTGCTAGTGGTTTGGCGACGACAGGGTCCAATCAGCCCCAGCATTTT

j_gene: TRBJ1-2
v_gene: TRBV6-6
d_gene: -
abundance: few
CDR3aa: CASTLTDNYGYTF
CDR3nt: TGTGCCAGCACCCTTACAGATAACTATGGCTACACCTTC

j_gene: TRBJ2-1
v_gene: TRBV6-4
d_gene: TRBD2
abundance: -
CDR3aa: CASSDGVGGGPNEQFF
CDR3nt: TGTGCCAGCAGTGACGGGGTTGGCGGGGGGCCCAATGAGCAGTTCTTC

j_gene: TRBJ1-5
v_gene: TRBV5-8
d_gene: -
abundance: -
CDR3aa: CASSPSGLAWQPQHF
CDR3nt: TGTGCCAGCAGCCCTTCTGGGCTGGCGTGGCAGCCCCAGCATTTT

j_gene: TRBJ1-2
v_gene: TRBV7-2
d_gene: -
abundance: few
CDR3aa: CASSLEIRRRGGDGYTF
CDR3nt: TGTGCCAGCAGCTTAGAAATACGTCGCCGCGGAGGAGATGGCTACACCTTC

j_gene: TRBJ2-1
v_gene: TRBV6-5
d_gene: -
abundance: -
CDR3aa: CASTLGNEQFF
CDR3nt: TGTGCCAGCACCCTCGGCAATGAGCAGTTCTTC

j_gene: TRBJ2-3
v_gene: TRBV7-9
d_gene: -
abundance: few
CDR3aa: CASSSSGGGTQYF
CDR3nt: TGTGCCAGCAGCTCGTCCGGGGGAGGTACGCAGTATTTT

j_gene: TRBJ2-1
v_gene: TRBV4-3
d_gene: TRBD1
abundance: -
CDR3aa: CASSQRHRTGEGNEQFF
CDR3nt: TGCGCCAGCAGCCAACGTCACCGGACAGGGGAGGGAAATGAGCAGTTCTTC

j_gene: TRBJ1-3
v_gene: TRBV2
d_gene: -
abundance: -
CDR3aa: CASSRSRADSGNTIYF
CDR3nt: TGTGCCAGCAGTCGTTCGAGGGCAGACTCTGGAAACACCATATATTTT

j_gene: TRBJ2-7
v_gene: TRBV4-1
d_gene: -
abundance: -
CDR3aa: CASSQERSPGVEQYF
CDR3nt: TGCGCCAGCAGCCAAGAACGGTCCCCGGGGGTCGAGCAGTACTTC

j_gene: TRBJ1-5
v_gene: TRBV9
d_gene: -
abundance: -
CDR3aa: CASSVGPGSGQPQHF
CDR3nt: TGTGCCAGCAGCGTAGGTCCGGGATCGGGTCAGCCCCAGCATTTT

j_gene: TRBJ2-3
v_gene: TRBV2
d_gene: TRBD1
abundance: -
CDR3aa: CASGTDSTDTQYF
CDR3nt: TGTGCCAGTGGGACAGACAGCACAGATACGCAGTATTTT